This T cell receptor beta chain was identified during a study of cytomegalovirus exposure and HLA in healthy donors. Amplification used 60 Vbeta primers and 13 Jbeta primers. TCRdb keeps only in-frame clones here, not all; method: immunoSEQ multiplex PCR. The sample holds around 140,000 clones, around two thirds seen once. This clone was recorded once. J gave up 4 bases and V 4 bases, and 15 bases lay outside the gene matches. The CDR3 covers 17 residues. Germline CDR1 and CDR2: SGHRS and YFSETQ. The material sequenced was PBMCs. The chain uses TRBV5-1 and TRBJ2-3, with 7 bases fitting TRBD1. The source of this sequence is a woman between 18 and 30 years old in good health and CMV-seronegative. The CDR3 sequence is CASSGRQGSTRADTQYF. For the CDR3, the DNA is TGCGCCAGCAGCGGGAGACAGGGTTCTACGCGGGCAGATACGCAGTATTTT.